The rows below give T cell receptor beta chains drawn from one sample of a study of T cells in tuberculosis. Data came from immunoSEQ multiplex PCR; TCRdb stores just in-frame clones and leaves some out. The sample carries 35,000 to 50,000 clones, roughly 94% recorded once. What was sequenced was PBMCs. All receptors come from a donor between 10 and 29 years old with latent tuberculosis or without tuberculosis infection. Some clones in this sample may be carry-over from other donors' samples. CDR3s include the opening cysteine and the closing phenylalanine or tryptophan. A D gene is named only where the DNA matches it firmly. Size is stated for part of the rows, as once, few or many counts, or as a class when the clone is expanded.

TRBV12-2,TRBJ1-4,-,-,15,CASRLGDRPNEKLFF,TGTGCAAGTCGCTTAGGGGACAGACCAAATGAAAAACTGTTTTTT
TRBV7-3,TRBJ2-3,-,-,14,CASSLESGADTQYF,TGTGCCAGCAGCCTCGAATCGGGAGCAGATACGCAGTATTTT
TRBV4-3,TRBJ1-1,TRBD1,-,13,CASSYDRGDEAFF,TGCGCCAGCAGCTACGACAGGGGAGATGAAGCTTTCTTT
TRBV14,TRBJ2-7,TRBD1,-,16,CASSQTVRDRVHEQYF,TGTGCCAGCAGCCAGACGGTGCGGGACAGGGTCCACGAGCAGTACTTC
TRBV7-9,TRBJ2-7,TRBD1,-,14,CASSLGQGFNEQYF,TGTGCCAGCAGCTTAGGACAGGGTTTTAACGAGCAGTACTTC
TRBV5-1,TRBJ1-1,TRBD1,once,16,CASSSEIRGRDTEAFF,TGCGCCAGCAGCTCGGAGATCAGGGGGCGCGACACTGAAGCTTTCTTT
TRBV12-5,TRBJ1-1,TRBD1,-,15,CASGLVLTGGDEAFF,TGTGCTAGTGGTTTGGTACTCACAGGGGGAGATGAAGCTTTCTTT
TRBV6-5,TRBJ2-5,TRBD2,once,14,CASSSSGGPETQYF,TGTGCCAGCAGTTCTAGCGGGGGTCCGGAGACCCAGTACTTC
TRBV4-3,TRBJ2-1,TRBD2,-,17,CASSQDRGLAGGNEQFF,TGCGCCAGCAGCCAAGATAGAGGACTAGCGGGAGGCAATGAGCAGTTCTTC
TRBV2,TRBJ2-1,-,once,13,CASRGRIYNEQFF,TGTGCCAGCAGGGGGCGGATTTACAATGAGCAGTTCTTC
TRBV2,TRBJ2-1,TRBD2,once,17,CASSEALGREKNNEQFF,TGTGCCAGCAGTGAAGCGCTTGGGCGGGAGAAAAACAATGAGCAGTTCTTC
TRBV30,TRBJ2-3,TRBD2,-,13,CARGGSVPDTQYF,TGTGCCCGCGGCGGGAGCGTTCCAGATACGCAGTATTTT
TRBV19,TRBJ1-5,TRBD1,-,15,CASSIARGLNQPQHF,TGTGCCAGTAGTATAGCCAGGGGGTTGAATCAGCCCCAGCATTTT
TRBV28,TRBJ2-1,-,-,20,CASSLRVQGLATRSYNEQFF,TGTGCCAGCAGTTTGAGGGTACAGGGCCTCGCGACCCGCTCCTACAATGAGCAGTTCTTC
TRBV7-9,TRBJ2-1,TRBD2,-,15,CASRATSGSYPEQFF,TGTGCCAGCAGGGCAACTAGCGGGAGTTACCCCGAGCAGTTCTTC
TRBV7-9,TRBJ1-2,TRBD1,-,15,CASSTHRGRRFGYTF,TGTGCCAGCAGCACACACAGGGGGCGCAGGTTTGGCTACACCTTC
TRBV4-3,TRBJ1-1,TRBD1,-,16,CASSQDQGQGAAEAFF,TGCGCCAGCAGCCAAGATCAAGGACAGGGGGCCGCTGAAGCTTTCTTT
TRBV30,TRBJ2-7,-,-,14,CAWSAVGQYYEQYF,TGTGCCTGGAGTGCGGTGGGGCAGTACTACGAGCAGTACTTC
TRBV7-2,TRBJ1-2,-,-,13,CASSLGAPDGYTF,TGTGCCAGCAGCTTAGGAGCCCCGGATGGCTACACCTTC
TRBV5-1,TRBJ2-7,-,-,13,CASSSTIPHEQYF,TGCGCCAGCAGCTCGACAATCCCCCACGAGCAGTACTTC
TRBV27,TRBJ2-3,-,-,15,CASSFGTIGFESQYF,TGTGCCAGCAGTTTCGGGACAATCGGCTTCGAATCCCAGTATTTT
TRBV30,TRBJ2-3,TRBD2,-,16,CAWDKLAGKPTDTQYF,TGTGCCTGGGATAAACTAGCGGGAAAACCCACAGATACGCAGTATTTT
TRBV7-9,TRBJ1-3,-,-,14,CASSLDRGGNTIYF,TGTGCCAGCAGCTTAGATAGAGGCGGAAACACCATATATTTT
TRBV7-6,TRBJ1-5,-,-,15,CASSLASAEDQPQHF,TGTGCCAGCAGCTTAGCTTCGGCAGAGGATCAGCCCCAGCATTTT
TRBV6-6,TRBJ2-2,-,-,13,CASSVEGVGELFF,TGTGCCAGCAGTGTAGAAGGGGTCGGGGAGCTGTTTTTT
TRBV4-2,TRBJ2-6,-,-,16,CASSQERDSGANVLTF,TGTGCCAGCAGCCAAGAGAGGGACTCTGGGGCCAACGTCCTGACTTTC
TRBV7-8,TRBJ1-1,-,once,14,CASSMTDLNTEAFF,TGTGCCAGCAGCATGACCGACTTGAACACTGAAGCTTTCTTT
TRBV5-4,TRBJ2-7,-,-,14,CASSLTTVTYEQYF,TGTGCCAGCAGCTTAACGACAGTTACCTACGAGCAGTACTTC
TRBV28,TRBJ2-3,TRBD2,-,15,CASSSIAGAVDTQYF,TGTGCCAGCAGTTCGATAGCGGGAGCGGTAGATACGCAGTATTTT
TRBV4-3,TRBJ2-1,TRBD2,-,17,CASSQATWGGSYNEQFF,TGCGCCAGCAGCCAGGCCACTTGGGGGGGGTCCTACAATGAGCAGTTCTTC
TRBV5-6,TRBJ2-7,-,once,15,CASSFGDGQYYEQYF,TGTGCCAGCAGCTTCGGAGACGGACAGTACTACGAGCAGTACTTC
TRBV19,TRBJ2-2,-,-,16,CASNEAFVDNTGELFF,TGTGCCAGTAATGAGGCTTTTGTGGATAACACCGGGGAGCTGTTTTTT
TRBV5-8,TRBJ2-3,TRBD1,-,17,CASSLGWGQGATDTQYF,TGTGCCAGCAGCTTGGGGTGGGGACAGGGGGCCACAGATACGCAGTATTTT
TRBV10-3,TRBJ1-5,-,-,14,CATAHRDKNQPQHF,TGTGCCACCGCCCACCGGGACAAGAATCAGCCCCAGCATTTT
TRBV28,TRBJ2-3,-,-,14,CASSLQGGADTQYF,TGTGCCAGCAGCCTACAGGGTGGCGCAGATACGCAGTATTTT
TRBV28,TRBJ2-7,TRBD1,-,17,CASSLIVGDRASYEQYF,TGTGCCAGCAGTTTGATAGTAGGGGACAGGGCATCCTACGAGCAGTACTTC
TRBV4-3,TRBJ2-7,-,-,15,CASSQGLTYSYEQYF,TGCGCCAGCAGCCAAGGGCTGACTTACTCCTACGAGCAGTACTTC
TRBV7-8,TRBJ1-4,TRBD1,-,16,CASSPNRGGTNEKLFF,TGTGCCAGCAGCCCTAACAGGGGGGGGACTAATGAAAAACTGTTTTTT
TRBV9,TRBJ2-7,-,once,14,CASSVGGNSYEQYF,TGTGCCAGCAGCGTAGGCGGGAACTCCTACGAGCAGTACTTC
TRBV7-3,TRBJ2-7,TRBD2,-,17,CASSPLPLAGVTYEQYF,TGTGCCAGCAGCCCCCTCCCTCTAGCGGGTGTTACCTACGAGCAGTACTTC
TRBV28,TRBJ1-1,TRBD1,-,14,CASSRPGQLGEAFF,TGTGCCAGCAGTCGCCCGGGACAGCTGGGGGAAGCTTTCTTT
TRBV10-2,TRBJ2-7,TRBD1,-,13,CASSGGQGYEQYF,TGCGCCAGCAGTGGGGGACAGGGATACGAGCAGTACTTC
TRBV9,TRBJ2-6,TRBD2,-,18,CASSPRLAGVQGANVLTF,TGTGCCAGCAGCCCACGACTAGCGGGAGTGCAAGGGGCCAACGTCCTGACTTTC
TRBV19,TRBJ2-1,TRBD2,-,15,CASSNGLAGDLEQFF,TGTGCCAGTAGTAACGGGCTAGCGGGAGATCTTGAGCAGTTCTTC
TRBV2,TRBJ2-1,-,-,16,CASSGPGTGPQDEQFF,TGTGCCAGCAGTGGACCGGGGACTGGACCACAGGATGAGCAGTTCTTC
TRBV7-2,TRBJ1-5,-,-,14,CASSPPSSNQPQHF,TGTGCCAGCAGCCCCCCCTCCTCCAATCAGCCCCAGCATTTT
TRBV29-1,TRBJ1-4,-,-,11,CSVEREEKLFF,TGCAGCGTTGAACGGGAGGAAAAACTGTTTTTT
TRBV18,TRBJ1-1,-,-,13,CASSQNGQSEAFF,TGTGCCAGCTCACAAAATGGACAGAGTGAAGCTTTCTTT
TRBV9,TRBJ2-3,-,-,14,CASSVSGKLDTQYF,TGTGCCAGCAGCGTATCAGGGAAATTGGATACGCAGTATTTT
TRBV2,TRBJ1-1,-,-,13,CASRAGVNTEAFF,TGTGCCAGCAGGGCCGGGGTAAACACTGAAGCTTTCTTT
TRBV9,TRBJ2-3,-,once,14,CASSVSGKLDTQYF,TGTGCCAGCAGCGTATCCGGGAAGTTGGATACGCAGTATTTT
TRBV5-1,TRBJ2-3,TRBD2,-,13,CASSPTSLDTQYF,TGCGCCAGCAGCCCGACTAGCTTGGATACGCAGTATTTT
TRBV7-3,TRBJ2-3,TRBD1,-,14,CASSRDRDTDTQYF,TGTGCCAGCAGCCGGGACAGGGACACAGATACGCAGTATTTT
TRBV7-2,TRBJ1-1,-,-,15,CASSLASRAVAEAFF,TGTGCCAGCAGCTTAGCGAGCAGGGCGGTCGCTGAAGCTTTCTTT
TRBV28,TRBJ2-1,-,-,16,CASSLELSGDYNEQFF,TGTGCCAGCAGTTTAGAGCTCAGCGGCGACTACAATGAGCAGTTCTTC
TRBV11-2,TRBJ2-3,-,-,15,CASSLTVTSTDTQYF,TGTGCCAGCAGCCTGACAGTGACTAGCACAGATACGCAGTATTTT
TRBV7-9,TRBJ1-5,TRBD1,-,14,CASALSQGDQPQHF,TGTGCCAGCGCCCTCTCCCAGGGGGACCAGCCCCAGCATTTT
TRBV4-3,TRBJ1-4,TRBD1,-,16,CASSQDTGATNEKLFF,TGCGCCAGCAGCCAGGATACAGGGGCAACTAATGAAAAACTGTTTTTT